These 3 T cell receptor beta chains came from one sample sequenced in a study of circulating CD8 cells and anti-PD-1 response in melanoma. Live CD3+CD8+TCRalphabeta+ cells were sorted into four subsets by PD-1 and/or TIGIT. Each library started from 15 ng of total RNA using the QIAseq Immune Repertoire TCR panel. TCRdb passed the reads through MiXCR, listing each CDR3 protein once. Of several hundred distinct CDR3 sequences in the sample, 4.5% to 6% were seen once. Sequenced material: CD8+ T cells from PBMCs, taken at baseline or after one month of anti-PD-1 therapy (not recorded which). The receptors shown here come from a human donor with melanoma.

Sample share makes this clonotype medium-sized (0.01 to 0.1%). The chain has TRBV7-9 and TRBJ2-7; either TRBD1 or TRBD2 may fit D (6 bases each). The V end lost 6 bases, the J end lost 0 bases, and 18 bases lay between the germline ends. CDR1 is SEHNR and CDR2 is FQNEAQ in the germline V gene (reference sequence). The CDR3 totals 16 residues. The CDR3 region has the DNA TGTGCCAGCAGGCCGAAGGGGGGCAACGGCTCCTACGAGCAGTACTTC. It codes for CASRPKGGNGSYEQYF. The full variable domain, in which reference TRBV7-9 and TRBJ2-7 provide the parts outside the CDR3, is DTGVSQNPRHKITKRGQNVTFRCDPISEHNRLYWYRQTLGQGPEFLTYFQNEAQLEKSRLLSDRFSAERPKGSFSTLEIQRTEQGDSAMYLCASRPKGGNGSYEQYFGPGTRLTVT.

By share, this clonotype counts as medium-sized (0.01 to 0.1%). V is TRBV9 and J is TRBJ2-7, with 8 bases aligning to TRBD2. V shed 6 bases, J shed 5 bases, and the junction held 10 bases outside the gene matches. CDR1 and CDR2 from the germline V gene are SGDLS and YYNGEE. This CDR3 contains 14 residues. DNA of the CDR3: TGTGCCAGCAACTCCGGGGGGGTTCCCAACGAGCAGTACTTC. This translates into CASNSGGVPNEQYF.

This clonotype qualifies as medium-sized. The rearrangement uses TRBV27 and TRBJ1-2, with D tentatively TRBD1 (6 bases). Trimming cost V 10 bases and J 6 bases, with 12 bases left between them. Germline CDR1 is MNHEY and CDR2 is SMNVEV (reference sequence). The CDR3 is 11 amino acids. The CDR3 DNA reads as TGTGCCACGGGGGCCCCGGATGGCTACACCTTC. Translated, it gives CATGAPDGYTF.